A single sample is the source of the 14 T cell receptor beta chains below, sequenced in a study of blood T cell repertoires in COVID-19. TCRdb's table, derived via immunoSEQ multiplex PCR, lists solely in-frame clones and lacks some. The sample contains about 280,000 clones, 70% to 90% of which appear only once. Sequences were obtained from peripheral blood. The receptors shown here come from a woman aged 70-85 years with acute or convalescent COVID-19.

This clone was recorded only once. CDR3 amino acids: CASSLVQGMTYEQYF. CDR3 in DNA: TGTGCCAGCAGCTTAGTACAGGGGATGACCTACGAGCAGTACTTC. The chain employs TRBV11-2 and TRBJ2-7, with 7 positions matching TRBD1. The CDR3 length is 15 residues. Germline V CDR1 and CDR2: SGHAT, FQNNGV. The junction had 5 bases not matched to a gene; V was cut back by 1 base and J by 2 bases.

This clone was seen only a few times. The chain combines TRBV6-2 or TRBV6-3 with TRBJ2-1; no reliable D call. The V end was cut by 2 bases, the J end by 8 bases, with 7 bases between. This CDR3 contains 12 residues. Germline V gives CDR1 MNHEY, CDR2 SVGEGT. CDR3 DNA sequence: TGTGCCAGCAGTTACGGGCTCGATGAGCAGTTCTTC. Protein sequence: CASSYGLDEQFF.

This clone occurred a few times. The V and J genes are TRBV27 and TRBJ1-5; tentative D call: TRBD1 (6 bases). Germline V lookup: CDR1 MNHEY, CDR2 SMNVEV (reference sequence). The CDR3 length is 13 residues. The CDR3 spells CATRPGGNQPQHF. The CDR3 bases are TGTGCTACGCGGCCAGGGGGCAATCAGCCCCAGCATTTT.

This clone appeared a few times. The V gene is TRBV2, the J gene TRBJ1-2; 8 positions agree with TRBD1. Germline values: CDR1 SNHLY, CDR2 FYNNEI. The CDR3 totals 17 residues. Unmatched junction bases numbered 12, after V lost 1 base and J lost 5 bases. CDR3 in amino acids: CASSEVGQGGDAYGYTF. Written as DNA, the CDR3 is TGTGCCAGCAGTGAAGTCGGACAGGGCGGAGATGCGTATGGCTACACCTTC.

V and J are TRBV10-3 and TRBJ1-1, with 7 bases matching TRBD1. The junction had 3 bases not matched to a gene; V was cut back by 6 bases and J by 2 bases. Germline V lookup: CDR1 ENHRY, CDR2 SYGVKD. The CDR3 extends over 13 amino acids. Here the CDR3 reads CAISGTVNTEAFF. CDR3 bases: TGTGCCATCAGCGGGACAGTCAACACTGAAGCTTTCTTT.

The gene calls are TRBV11-3 and TRBJ2-2, with 14 bases matching TRBD2. Germline V gives CDR1 SGHNT, CDR2 YENEEA. This CDR3 spans 16 amino acids. Trimming cost V 5 bases and J 7 bases; bases outside gene matches: 6. CDR3 DNA: TGTGCCAGCAGCCTCCGGACTAGCGGGGGGCGCGGGGAGCTGTTTTTT. Encoded protein: CASSLRTSGGRGELFF.

This clone was detected once. The same CDR3 is also encoded by other DNA sequences in this sample. This rearrangement joins TRBV3-1 (or the pseudogene TRBV3-2) to TRBJ2-5, with D possibly TRBD1 on 5 matching bases. The germline V gene encodes CDR1 LGHDT and CDR2 YNNKEL (reference sequence). The CDR3 sequence is 12 residues long. The V and J ends lost 1 base and 5 bases respectively, with 5 bases between them. CDR3 DNA sequence: TGTGCCAGCAGCCAAGGGGGCGAGACCCAGTACTTC. Encoded protein: CASSQGGETQYF.

V usage is TRBV27 and J usage is TRBJ2-1, with D maybe TRBD2 (6 bases). V was pared by 7 bases and J by 9 bases, with 19 bases between. This CDR3 has 14 residues. Germline lookup yields CDR1 MNHEY and CDR2 SMNVEV (reference sequence). This chain's CDR3 is CASNPLAGGSEQFF. CDR3 coding DNA: TGTGCCAGCAATCCCCTAGCCGGGGGTAGTGAGCAGTTCTTC.

This clone appeared a single time. The chain couples TRBV9 to TRBJ2-1; weak D call: TRBD2 (7 bases). Germline V gives CDR1 SGDLS, CDR2 YYNGEE. Deletions cut 4 bases from V and 8 bases from J, with 19 bases between. The CDR3 has 15 amino acids. The CDR3 bases are TGTGCCAGCAGCCCCCAGTGGGGGGGCAAAGATGAGCAGTTCTTC. Translated: CASSPQWGGKDEQFF.

This clone came up once. The gene calls are TRBV18 and TRBJ1-2; D not certain. V was pared by 3 bases and J by 8 bases, with 19 bases between. CDR1 KGHSH and CDR2 LQKENI come from the germline V gene. The CDR3 covers 15 residues. CDR3 bases: TGTGCCAGCTCACCCCTTGGGGTCGTTAGCGACGGCTACACCTTC. It translates to CASSPLGVVSDGYTF.

The V call is TRBV5-6, the J call TRBJ2-5; D is perhaps TRBD1 (5 bases). CDR1 and CDR2 (germline): SGHDT, YYEEEE. The CDR3 extends over 14 amino acids. V was shortened by 4 bases and J by 2 bases, with 12 bases between the two germline ends. CDR3 residues: CASSKTDLQETQYF. CDR3 DNA: TGTGCCAGCAGCAAGACAGACTTACAAGAGACCCAGTACTTC. Filled out from reference TRBV5-6 and TRBJ2-5, the complete variable domain reads DAGVTQSPTHLIKTRGQQVTLRCSPKSGHDTVSWYQQALGQGPQFIFQYYEEEERQRGNFPDRFSGHQFPNYSSELNVNALLLGDSALYLCASSKTDLQETQYFGPGTRLLVL.

The chain links TRBV29-1 to TRBJ1-2; D possibly corresponds to TRBD1 (6 bases). CDR3 length equals 15 residues. V dropped 7 bases and J dropped 7 bases, with 25 bases sitting between them. Germline V gene sequence: CDR1 SQVTM, CDR2 ANQGSEA. CDR3 nucleotides: TGCAGCGCCGATTCCGAGGGGGGGAAGGATGGTGGCTACACCTTC. Translating it yields CSADSEGGKDGGYTF.

This chain joins TRBV7-8 and TRBJ1-2; TRBD1 is a possible D gene (6 bases). This CDR3 is 15 amino acids long. V gave up 1 base and J gave up 3 bases, with 12 bases separating them. Looked up from germline, CDR1 is SGHVS and CDR2 is FQNEAQ. The CDR3 region is CASSLEQGVYYGYTF. DNA for the CDR3: TGTGCCAGCAGCTTAGAACAGGGTGTTTACTATGGCTACACCTTC.

The chain recombines TRBV2 with TRBJ1-5; possible D gene TRBD1, 5 bases. V lost 10 bases and J 6 bases, leaving 22 bases between the germline ends. CDR1 is SNHLY and CDR2 is FYNNEI in the germline V gene. This CDR3 comprises 15 residues. CDR3 sequence (DNA): TGTGCCACGAAGGTAGGGCAGGGAGGAAGTCAGCCCCAGCATTTT. It encodes CATKVGQGGSQPQHF.